This is a list of T cell receptor beta chains from one sample in a study of blood T cells in healthy people across ages. Each CDR3 protein gets one entry after TCRdb re-called the 5' RACE reads with MiXCR. Of roughly 800,000 distinct CDR3 sequences listed, roughly 50% are singletons. The specimen sequenced was blood. These receptors all stem from a man older than 75 in good health. Each CDR3 is given with its conserved first and last residue. Each record gives: J gene, clone size, V gene, D gene, CDR3 protein, CDR3 DNA. The D gene is left open where the match is weak. A row's size may be missing; if present it is once, few, many or a size class.

J gene: TRBJ2-1
clone size: -
V gene: TRBV3-1
D gene: TRBD1
CDR3 protein: CASSQDLETGGREQFF
CDR3 DNA: TGTGCCAGCAGCCAAGATCTCGAGACAGGGGGACGTGAGCAGTTCTTC

J gene: TRBJ2-3
clone size: -
V gene: TRBV7-2
D gene: TRBD2
CDR3 protein: CASTWMPSGSHRYAYF
CDR3 DNA: TGTGCCAGCACCTGGATGCCTAGCGGGAGTCACAGATACGCGTATTTT

J gene: TRBJ2-5
clone size: -
V gene: TRBV27
D gene: TRBD2
CDR3 protein: CASSSPGREPETQYF
CDR3 DNA: TGTGCCAGCAGTTCGCCTGGGCGGGAGCCGGAGACCCAGTACTTC

J gene: TRBJ2-3
clone size: -
V gene: TRBV20-1
D gene: -
CDR3 protein: CSAPHEGSTDTQYF
CDR3 DNA: TGCAGTGCCCCCCACGAGGGTAGCACAGATACGCAGTATTTT

J gene: TRBJ1-2
clone size: few
V gene: TRBV3-1
D gene: -
CDR3 protein: CASSATDSGYTF
CDR3 DNA: TGTGCCAGCAGCGCGACTGACAGTGGCTACACCTTC

J gene: TRBJ2-5
clone size: -
V gene: TRBV5-1
D gene: -
CDR3 protein: CASSLDSGAGQETQYF
CDR3 DNA: TGCGCCAGCAGCTTGGATTCGGGGGCTGGCCAAGAGACCCAGTACTTC

J gene: TRBJ1-2
clone size: -
V gene: TRBV28
D gene: TRBD1
CDR3 protein: CASSSTTGGATRGYTF
CDR3 DNA: TGTGCCAGCAGTTCTACAACAGGGGGCGCGACGCGCGGCTACACCTTC

J gene: TRBJ2-6
clone size: -
V gene: TRBV20-1
D gene: TRBD2
CDR3 protein: CSAAGGFISGANVLTF
CDR3 DNA: TGCAGTGCCGCGGGGGGGTTTATCTCTGGGGCCAACGTCCTGACTTTC

J gene: TRBJ2-1
clone size: -
V gene: TRBV5-1
D gene: TRBD2
CDR3 protein: CASSLAGDQNEQFF
CDR3 DNA: TGCGCCAGCAGTTTGGCGGGAGATCAAAATGAGCAGTTCTTC

J gene: TRBJ2-3
clone size: -
V gene: TRBV5-6
D gene: TRBD1
CDR3 protein: CASSGQGEHRYAYF
CDR3 DNA: TGTGCCAGCAGCGGACAGGGCGAGCACAGATACGCGTATTTT